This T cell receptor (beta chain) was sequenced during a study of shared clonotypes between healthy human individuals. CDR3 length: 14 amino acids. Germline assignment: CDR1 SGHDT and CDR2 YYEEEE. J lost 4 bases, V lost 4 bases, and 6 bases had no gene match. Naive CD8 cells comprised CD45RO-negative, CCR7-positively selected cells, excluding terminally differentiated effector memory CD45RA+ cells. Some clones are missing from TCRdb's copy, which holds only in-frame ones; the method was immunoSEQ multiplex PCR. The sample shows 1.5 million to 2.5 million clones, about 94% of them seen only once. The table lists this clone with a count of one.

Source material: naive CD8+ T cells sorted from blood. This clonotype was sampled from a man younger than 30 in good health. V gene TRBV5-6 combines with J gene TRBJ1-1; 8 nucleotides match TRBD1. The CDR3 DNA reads TGTGCCAGCAGCATTCCAGGGGGCCGCACTGAAGCTTTCTTT. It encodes CASSIPGGRTEAFF.